The next 12 T cell receptor beta chains were all read from a single sample in a study of T cells in women clearing cervical HPV infection. Clones were read by immunoSEQ multiplex PCR, and TCRdb kept only the in-frame ones, dropping some. This repertoire includes 46,000 or so clones. Sequences were obtained from blood buffy coat. The receptors stem from a woman between 18 and 75 years old with a cervical HPV16 infection that either progressed to CIN3+ or cleared (not recorded which).

As regards this clone: The read ends 3 residues early relative to the CDR3; the germline J gene fills the gap. The rearrangement uses TRBV18 and TRBJ2-2, with D possibly being TRBD2 (6 bases). There are 14 residues in the CDR3. Germline values: CDR1 KGHSH, CDR2 LQKENI. This chain's CDR3 is CASSPGTGMEGLFF. The CDR3 DNA, read in part, is TGTGCCAGCTCACCAGGGACTGGGATGGAGGGG.

As for this clone: The read comes to an end 3 residues before the CDR3 does, leaving the germline J gene to fill in the end. The V and J genes are TRBV30 and TRBJ2-3, with D unclear. Between the trimmed V and J ends, which lost 2 bases and 4 bases, there was a span of 7 bases. The CDR3 has 12 residues. Germline loops: CDR1 GTSNPN, CDR2 SVGIG (reference sequence). The CDR3 here is CAWSQVSDTQYF. The DNA read from the CDR3 is TGTGCCTGGAGTCAGGTGTCAGATACG.

As concerns this clone: The read gets to within 3 residues of the CDR3 end, and the germline J gene fills in the rest. The chain employs TRBV7-3 and TRBJ2-1, with D perhaps matching TRBD2 (7 bases). Per germline, CDR1 SGHTA and CDR2 FQGTGA. The CDR3 extends over 15 amino acids. V was clipped by 2 bases and J by 8 bases, with 16 bases between them. The CDR3 spells CASSLFVGGAYEQFF. The CDR3 DNA, read in part, is TGTGCCAGCAGCTTATTCGTAGGGGGGGCATATGAG.

Concerning this clone itself: Read sequence stops 3 residues before the CDR3 end, and the germline J gene provides the missing end. V usage is TRBV10-3 and J usage is TRBJ1-6, with 7 bases fitting TRBD1. J lost 5 bases, V lost 6 bases, and 13 bases had no gene match. From germline, CDR1 is ENHRY and CDR2 SYGVKD. This CDR3 spans 17 amino acids. The CDR3 reads CAIRDPGGMMNNSPLHF. CDR3 DNA (partial): TGTGCCATCAGAGATCCAGGGGGGATGATGAATAATTCACCC.

Concerning this clone: The sequenced fragment ends 3 residues before the CDR3 boundary, so the rest is inferred from the germline J gene. The chain combines TRBV7-9 with TRBJ2-2; D not resolved. This CDR3 is 15 amino acids long. From germline, CDR1 is SEHNR and CDR2 FQNEAQ (reference sequence). V shed 0 bases and J shed 4 bases, with 9 bases lying between them. The sequenced CDR3 bases are TGTGCCAGCAGCTTAGCAGTAGGGTTCACCGGGGAG. This gives the protein CASSLAVGFTGE. The full-length CDR3 reads as CASSLAVGFTGELFF.

Concerning this clone: The read ends 3 residues before the CDR3 terminus; that terminus is restored from the germline J gene. This chain uses TRBV6-2 or TRBV6-3 with TRBJ1-4; a possible D gene is TRBD1 (6 bases). The V and J ends lost 3 bases and 8 bases respectively, with 16 bases between them. This CDR3 comprises 15 residues. Germline V CDR1 and CDR2: MNHEY, SVGEGT. Partial CDR3 DNA: TGTGCCAGCAGTTATCCGACAGGCCTTTCGGAAAAA. Translating it yields CASSYPTGLSEK. The whole CDR3 protein reads CASSYPTGLSEKLFF.

About this clone: The read stops 3 residues short of the end of the CDR3; the missing end is completed from the germline J gene. This chain links TRBV30 with TRBJ1-2; 8 positions match TRBD1. V shed 3 bases, J shed 5 bases, and the junction held 2 bases outside the gene matches. Germline V gene data show CDR1 as GTSNPN and CDR2 as SVGIG (reference sequence). CDR3 length: 12 amino acids. The CDR3 is CAWRTGVYGYTF. The sequenced CDR3 bases are TGTGCCTGGAGGACAGGGGTTTATGGC.

Partial CDR3 DNA: TGTGCCAGCAGCTTGACTAGCGGGGGCTACAATGAG. It codes for CASSLTSGGYNE. The CDR3 in its entirety is CASSLTSGGYNEQFF. The chain recombines TRBV5-8 with TRBJ2-1; 11 bases align to TRBD2. The read ends 3 residues shy of where the CDR3 ends; the end is completed using the germline J gene. The CDR3 consists of 15 residues. V shed 1 base and J 3 bases; nucleotides not matched to a gene: 0. Germline values: CDR1 SGHTS, CDR2 YDEGEE.

As for this clone: Sequence at one end of the junction differs from germline and may be a read error. CDR3 bases read: TGTGCTAGCAGCTACCGAGGCGGTAGCACAGATACG. Encoded protein: CASSYRGGSTDT. The whole CDR3 sequence reads CASSYRGGSTDTQYF. The genes are TRBV7-7 and TRBJ2-3; no clear D gene. The DNA ends 3 residues before the CDR3 does, and the rest of the CDR3 is filled in from the germline J gene. Germline V gene data show CDR1 as SSHAT and CDR2 as FNYEAQ (reference sequence). This CDR3 is 15 amino acids long.

Note on this clone: The sequence runs out 3 residues before the end of the CDR3; the remainder is reconstructed from the germline J gene. The chain is built from TRBV23-1 and TRBJ2-7; 10 bases fit TRBD1. TRBV23-1 is an ORF, with its function uncertain. This CDR3 has 20 residues. Germline trimming cut 4 bases from V and 3 bases from J; bases unmatched to any gene: 21. The CDR3 region is CASSPRPRDRGYRKDYEQYF. The CDR3 bases that were read are TGCGCCAGCAGTCCCCGACCCAGGGACAGGGGTTACAGGAAGGACTACGAG.

The DNA read from the CDR3 is TGTGCCAGCAGCCAGGGGGCGAGTATTGGTGGT. Amino acids: CASSQGASIGG. The complete CDR3 sequence is CASSQGASIGGQYF. The chain couples TRBV6-2 or TRBV6-3 to TRBJ2-4; 8 bases agree with TRBD1. The missing CDR3 end, 3 residues past where the read stops, is filled in from the germline J gene. The CDR3 consists of 14 residues. Germline V gives CDR1 MNHEY, CDR2 SVGEGT.

As for this clone: The CDR3 end falls 3 residues outside the read, so it is completed with the germline J gene. The rearrangement joins TRBV5-1 to TRBJ1-1; no firm D call. The CDR3 runs to 15 residues. V lost 4 bases and J 3 bases, leaving 16 bases between the germline ends. Germline V gene sequence: CDR1 SGHRS, CDR2 YFSETQ. The sequenced part of the CDR3 DNA is TGCGCCAGCAGCATAGCCTTGAGCGGGGACACTGAA. This codes for CASSIALSGDTE. Given in full, the CDR3 is CASSIALSGDTEAFF.